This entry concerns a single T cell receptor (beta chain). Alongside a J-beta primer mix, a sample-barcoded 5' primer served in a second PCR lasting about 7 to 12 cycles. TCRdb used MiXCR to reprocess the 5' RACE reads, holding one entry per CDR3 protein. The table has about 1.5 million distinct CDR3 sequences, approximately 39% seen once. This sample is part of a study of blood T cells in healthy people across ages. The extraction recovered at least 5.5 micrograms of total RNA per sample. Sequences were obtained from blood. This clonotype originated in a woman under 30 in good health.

CDR3 nucleotides: TGCAGTTCATATAGTATGACTAGCGGAAGCTCCTACGAGCAGTACTTC. It encodes CSSYSMTSGSSYEQYF. The V call is TRBV20-1, the J call TRBJ2-7; 9 bases agree with TRBD2. The CDR3 consists of 16 residues. Germline V lookup: CDR1 DFQATT, CDR2 SNEGSKA (reference sequence). The ends lost 8 bases at V and 0 bases at J; junction bases unmatched: 14.